This T cell receptor (beta chain) is from a study of cytomegalovirus exposure and HLA in healthy donors. Findings of the study overall: An analysis that was carried out later associated approximately 17,000 TCR beta sequences with HLA alleles at 0.05 false discovery rate. Diagnosis of cytomegalovirus status made by the classifier reportedly showed high specificity and sensitivity.

Primers included in the PCR were 60 Vbeta and 13 Jbeta primers. The assay was immunoSEQ multiplex PCR, and TCRdb's table has in-frame clones only and misses some. The record lists approximately 40,000 clones, of which the ten most abundant hold approximately 2%. On this clone itself: Antigen specificity is unknown.

The specimen sequenced was PBMCs. This sequence was found in a woman aged 25 to 45 in good health and CMV-seronegative.

CDR3 coding DNA: TGCGCCAGCAGCCAAGAATCAGGGCTCTATGGCTACACCTTC. Its translation: CASSQESGLYGYTF. The chain employs TRBV4-1 and TRBJ1-2; weak D call: TRBD1 (5 bases). CDR1 is MGHRA and CDR2 is YSYEKL in the germline V gene. The CDR3 has 14 residues. Trimming removed 0 bases from V and 4 bases from J, with 9 bases in between.